The text below deals with one T cell receptor (beta chain). The antigen remains unidentified. The data were taken from a study of T cell responses to AZD1222 COVID-19 vaccine. Study-wide findings and caveats: The study sampled repertoires only after the peak T cell response.

Method: immunoSEQ multiplex PCR; TCRdb's copy keeps in-frame clones and lacks some. The table has approximately 270,000 clones, 94% seen once; the top ten hold roughly 0.5%. Second-dose intervals near 4 or 12 weeks were combined. This receptor was taken from an adult who received the AZD1222 COVID-19 vaccine. The sample was peripheral blood, taken 28 days after the second AZD1222 dose.

CDR3 amino acids: CASNQDGPNEQFF. The CDR3 DNA sequence: TGTGCCAGCAACCAGGACGGCCCCAATGAGCAGTTCTTC. V is TRBV2 and J is TRBJ2-1; no reliable D call. This CDR3 is built from 13 residues. Germline CDR1 SNHLY, CDR2 FYNNEI. Trimming cost V 7 bases and J 6 bases, with 13 bases left between them.